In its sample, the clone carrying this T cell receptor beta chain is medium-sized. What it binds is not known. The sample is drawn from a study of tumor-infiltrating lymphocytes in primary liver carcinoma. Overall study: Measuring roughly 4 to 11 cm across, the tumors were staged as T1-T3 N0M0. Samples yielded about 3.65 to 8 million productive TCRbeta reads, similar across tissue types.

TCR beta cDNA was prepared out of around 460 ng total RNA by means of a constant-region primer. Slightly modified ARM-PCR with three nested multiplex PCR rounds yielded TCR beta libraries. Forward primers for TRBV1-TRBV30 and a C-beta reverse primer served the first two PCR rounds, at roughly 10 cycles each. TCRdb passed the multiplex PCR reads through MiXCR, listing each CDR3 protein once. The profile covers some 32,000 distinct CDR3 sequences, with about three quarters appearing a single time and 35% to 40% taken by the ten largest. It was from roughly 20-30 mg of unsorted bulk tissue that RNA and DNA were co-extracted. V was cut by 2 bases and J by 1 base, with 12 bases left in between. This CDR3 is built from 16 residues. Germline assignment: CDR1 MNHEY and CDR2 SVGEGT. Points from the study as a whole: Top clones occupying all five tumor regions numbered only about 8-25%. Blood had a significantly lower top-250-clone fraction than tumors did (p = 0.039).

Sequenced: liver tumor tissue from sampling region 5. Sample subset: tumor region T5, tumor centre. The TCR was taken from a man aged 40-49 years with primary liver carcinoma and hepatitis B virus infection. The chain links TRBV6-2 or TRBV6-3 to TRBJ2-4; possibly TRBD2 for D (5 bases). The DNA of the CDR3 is TGTGCCAGCAGTTACAGTCTAGCTGGGGCCAAAAACATTCAGTACTTC. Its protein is CASSYSLAGAKNIQYF.